These T cell receptor beta chains were read from a single sample in a study of control samples from healthy donors and cancer patients. Generated by immunoSEQ multiplex PCR, the TCRdb table keeps only in-frame clones and is missing some. Of about 150,000 clones listed, over 85% are singletons. The specimen was blood. These receptors were collected from a man younger than 35 in good health. The CDR3 runs from the conserved cysteine through the conserved F or W. A D gene is named only where the DNA matches it firmly. Rows may omit the clone size; those that give it use once, few, many or a size class.

CAWDRRGWEQFF | TGTGCCTGGGACCGTCGGGGGTGGGAGCAGTTCTTC | NA | TRBJ2-1 | TRBV30 | NA
CSVASASGYEQYF | TGCAGCGTTGCATCTGCTAGCGGATACGAGCAGTACTTC | NA | TRBJ2-7 | TRBV29-1 | TRBD2
CASSYVGRPEETQYF | TGTGCCAGCAGTTACGTCGGGAGGCCTGAGGAGACCCAGTACTTC | NA | TRBJ2-5 | TRBV6-2/TRBV6-3 | TRBD2
CASSGDNRIAPQHF | TGTGCCAGCAGTGGGGACAATCGGATTGCGCCCCAGCATTTT | NA | TRBJ1-5 | TRBV28 | NA
CASRTTDTQYF | TGTGCCAGCAGGACCACAGATACGCAGTATTTT | NA | TRBJ2-3 | TRBV6-5 | NA
CASSATGTENEKLFF | TGTGCCAGTAGTGCCACCGGGACAGAGAATGAAAAACTGTTTTTT | NA | TRBJ1-4 | TRBV19 | TRBD1
CASSRDGKNIQYF | TGTGCCAGCAGCCGGGACGGTAAAAACATTCAGTACTTC | NA | TRBJ2-4 | TRBV7-9 | NA
CASSFSDSYYGYTF | TGTGCCAGCAGCTTCAGCGACAGTTATTATGGCTACACCTTC | NA | TRBJ1-2 | TRBV5-5 | NA
CASSPRALKYSGNTIYF | TGTGCCAGCAGCCCCCGGGCCTTGAAATACTCTGGAAACACCATATATTTT | NA | TRBJ1-3 | TRBV11-2 | NA
CASSLSGTAEGPQHF | TGTGCCAGCAGTTTATCAGGGACAGCAGAAGGGCCCCAGCATTTT | NA | TRBJ1-5 | TRBV27 | TRBD1
CASSLDGQGLNTEAFF | TGTGCCAGCAGCTTAGATGGCCAGGGATTAAACACTGAAGCTTTCTTT | NA | TRBJ1-1 | TRBV11-2 | NA
CASSQGRSSGYNEQFF | TGCGCCAGCAGCCAAGGGAGGTCTAGCGGCTACAATGAGCAGTTCTTC | NA | TRBJ2-1 | TRBV4-1 | TRBD2
CASSQASRREPYEQYF | TGCGCCAGCAGCCAAGCATCCCGGCGGGAGCCCTACGAGCAGTACTTC | NA | TRBJ2-7 | TRBV4-1 | TRBD2
CASSESRSNTEAFF | TGCGCCAGCAGTGAGTCGAGGTCGAACACTGAAGCTTTCTTT | NA | TRBJ1-1 | TRBV10-1 | NA
CASSISGTDPYEQYF | TGTGCCAGTAGTATATCCGGGACAGACCCCTACGAGCAGTACTTC | NA | TRBJ2-7 | TRBV19 | TRBD1
CASSQGVGRPYEQYF | TGTGCCAGCAGCCAAGGGGTCGGGAGGCCCTACGAGCAGTACTTC | NA | TRBJ2-7 | TRBV3-1/TRBV3-2 | TRBD2
CATSQAPTGGYTF | TGTGCCACCAGCCAGGCCCCGACAGGCGGCTACACCTTC | NA | TRBJ1-2 | TRBV24-1 | NA
CASSLFSSATGKLWTEAFF | TGTGCCAGCAGTTTATTTAGTTCCGCGACAGGGAAATTATGGACTGAAGCTTTCTTT | NA | TRBJ1-1 | TRBV28 | TRBD1
CASSASSYNEQFF | TGCGCCAGCAGTGCGAGCTCCTACAATGAGCAGTTCTTC | NA | TRBJ2-1 | TRBV5-1 | NA
CASSLTPGANVLTF | TGTGCCAGCAGTCTGACCCCTGGGGCCAACGTCCTGACTTTC | NA | TRBJ2-6 | TRBV27 | NA
CASSPGQGAQTFF | TGTGCCAGCAGTCCGGGACAGGGGGCGCAAACTTTCTTT | NA | TRBJ1-1 | TRBV13 | TRBD1
CASSFRTGLSGANTGELFF | TGTGCCAGCAGCTTTCGGACAGGACTCTCCGGGGCGAACACCGGGGAGCTGTTTTTT | few | TRBJ2-2 | TRBV27 | TRBD1
CASSRLGEGATEAFF | TGTGCCAGCTCACGGCTGGGGGAAGGGGCCACTGAAGCTTTCTTT | NA | TRBJ1-1 | TRBV18 | NA
CASSYDVFPRERSKNIQYF | TGTGCCAGCAGTTACGACGTCTTCCCCAGGGAGCGGTCCAAAAACATTCAGTACTTC | NA | TRBJ2-4 | TRBV6-2/TRBV6-3 | NA
CASRGGQSYEQYF | TGTGCCAGCCGCGGGGGGCAGTCCTACGAGCAGTACTTC | NA | TRBJ2-7 | TRBV13 | TRBD2
CASSYRGDSYEQYF | TGTGCCAGCAGTTACAGGGGGGACTCCTACGAGCAGTACTTC | NA | TRBJ2-7 | TRBV6-5 | NA